Below are 15 T cell receptor beta chains sequenced from a single sample in a study of blood T cell repertoires in COVID-19. TCRdb's copy holds only in-frame clones and misses some; the assay was immunoSEQ multiplex PCR. This table holds under 200,000 clones, approximately 90% found once. Sequencing was done on a sample of peripheral blood. The receptors here all came from a man aged 18 to 29 with acute or convalescent COVID-19.

CDR3 nucleotides: TGTGCCAGCAGCCAAGGGAGCGGGGGGTACCAAGGGGAGCAGTTCTTC. It yields the protein CASSQGSGGYQGEQFF. The chain combines TRBV3-1 (or the pseudogene TRBV3-2) with TRBJ2-1; 9 bases map to TRBD2. Trimming at V came to 1 base and at J to 10 bases, leaving 11 bases not matched to a gene. Germline-derived CDR1 and CDR2 are LGHDT and YNNKEL (reference sequence). The CDR3 runs to 16 residues.

This sequence joins TRBV4-1 and TRBJ2-1; TRBD2 matches at 11 bases. Germline V gene lookup returns CDR1 MGHRA and CDR2 YSYEKL. CDR3 length: 16 amino acids. Trimming took 2 bases from V and 7 from J; bases not matched to a gene: 7. The CDR3 nucleotides are TGCGCCAGCAGCCAAATCCTGGCTAGCGGGGGGAATGAGCAGTTCTTC. Encoded protein: CASSQILASGGNEQFF.

The V call is TRBV4-1, the J call TRBJ2-1, with TRBD2 matching over 8 bases. This CDR3 region has 20 residues. Germline V gene lookup returns CDR1 MGHRA and CDR2 YSYEKL. The trim removed 4 bases at V and 5 bases at J, leaving 22 bases unmatched. CDR3 DNA sequence: TGCGCCAGCAGCCCCCAGGGGCGGGGGGCTCCCAACGACCTCAACAATGAGCAGTTCTTC. Protein: CASSPQGRGAPNDLNNEQFF.

CDR3 sequence: CAISDLTDFYGYTF. The CDR3 region has the DNA TGTGCCATCAGTGATTTGACAGACTTCTATGGCTACACCTTC. This chain links TRBV10-3 with TRBJ1-2; possibly TRBD1 for D (5 bases). This CDR3 contains 14 residues. CDR1 and CDR2 (germline): ENHRY, SYGVKD. The V end lost 3 bases, the J end lost 4 bases, and 12 bases lay between the germline ends.

The chain has TRBV19 and TRBJ2-3; 9 positions agree with TRBD2. CDR1 LNHDA and CDR2 SQIVND come from the germline V gene (reference sequence). The ends lost 0 bases at V and 4 bases at J; junction bases unmatched: 11. The CDR3 covers 18 residues. CDR3 DNA: TGTGCCAGTAGTATAGATGCGCCGGGACTAGCTTTTTCAGATACGCAGTATTTT. Translating gives CASSIDAPGLAFSDTQYF.

This clone has more than one count but fewer than ten. The genes are TRBV4-2 and TRBJ2-1; no definite D call. Per germline, CDR1 LGHNA and CDR2 YNFKEQ. The CDR3 runs 16 residues. The V and J ends lost 4 bases and 0 bases respectively, with 13 bases between them. The CDR3 region has the DNA TGTGCCAGCAGCCCCGACTGGCGGAACTCCTACAATGAGCAGTTCTTC. It encodes CASSPDWRNSYNEQFF.

The chain has TRBV7-6 and TRBJ1-4, with 10 bases lining up with TRBD1. The germline V gene encodes CDR1 SGHVS and CDR2 FNYEAQ. The CDR3 sequence is 17 residues long. V gave up 5 bases and J gave up 8 bases; unmatched junction bases: 14. DNA of the CDR3: TGTGCCAGCAGCCTCTCACCCGGTGGGACAGGGGACGAAAAACTGTTTTTT. Translation gives CASSLSPGGTGDEKLFF.

CDR3 region: CASSLGTSVISYEQYF. The CDR3 bases are TGTGCCAGCAGCTTGGGGACTAGCGTCATCTCCTACGAGCAGTACTTC. The V and J genes are TRBV7-2 and TRBJ2-7; 10 bases are shared with TRBD2. The CDR3 consists of 16 residues. Germline lookup yields CDR1 SGHTA and CDR2 FQGNSA. V was clipped by 3 bases and J by 0 bases; unmatched bases: 5.

V usage is TRBV7-9 and J usage is TRBJ2-2; possibly TRBD1 for D (6 bases). V dropped 0 bases and J dropped 5 bases, with 13 bases sitting between them. The CDR3 is made up of 16 amino acids. Germline-derived CDR1 and CDR2 are SEHNR and FQNEAQ (reference sequence). The CDR3 coding sequence is TGTGCCAGCAGCTTAGCCCCTGGTAGGGGGACCGGGGAGCTGTTTTTT. Its translation is CASSLAPGRGTGELFF.

This clone was seen a single time. The sample contains more than one DNA sequence encoding this CDR3. The J gene is TRBJ2-1, the V gene TRBV7-3; TRBD2 matches 10 bases. The CDR3 totals 13 residues. Germline loops: CDR1 SGHTA, CDR2 FQGTGA. V was clipped by 5 bases and J by 10 bases; unmatched bases: 5. The CDR3 sequence is CASSPRTSGEQFF. The CDR3 DNA follows: TGTGCCAGCAGCCCCAGGACTAGCGGCGAGCAGTTCTTC.

The rearrangement uses TRBV7-9 and TRBJ2-1, with no clear D. The ends were cut back, 2 bases at V and 6 bases at J, with 2 bases in the middle. The CDR3 extends over 11 amino acids. Germline loops: CDR1 SEHNR, CDR2 FQNEAQ (reference sequence). The CDR3 reads CASSLLNEQFF. The CDR3 nucleotides are TGTGCCAGCAGCTTACTCAATGAGCAGTTCTTC.

This clone has more than one count but fewer than ten. The rearrangement joins TRBV7-9 to TRBJ2-7; 8 bases fit TRBD1. The germline V gene has CDR1 SEHNR and CDR2 FQNEAQ (reference sequence). This CDR3 region has 13 residues. V shed 1 base, J shed 6 bases, and the junction held 2 bases outside the gene matches. CDR3 bases: TGTGCCAGCAGCTTAGGGACAGGGACCGAGCAGTACGTC. Translation gives CASSLGTGTEQYV.

V gene TRBV7-9 combines with J gene TRBJ2-1; 7 bases fit TRBD2. Unmatched junction bases numbered 14, after V lost 5 bases and J lost 4 bases. CDR1 and CDR2 (germline): SEHNR, FQNEAQ (reference sequence). This CDR3 spans 17 amino acids. DNA of the CDR3: TGTGCCAGCAGCCTCCAGAGACTAGCACCCTTTTACAATGAGCAGTTCTTC. It is translated as CASSLQRLAPFYNEQFF.

Here the CDR3 DNA reads TGCGCCAGCAGTGAGTCGGGTAGTCGGGGTGAGCAGTTCTTC. Residues: CASSESGSRGEQFF. The V call is TRBV10-1, the J call TRBJ2-1; weak D call: TRBD2 (5 bases). V was cut by 0 bases and J by 9 bases, with 12 bases left in between. CDR3 length: 14 amino acids. Germline V gene sequence: CDR1 WNHNN, CDR2 SYGVQD (reference sequence).

The V gene is TRBV18, the J gene TRBJ2-1; 11 bases map to TRBD1. J was trimmed by 3 bases and V by 6 bases; bases with no gene match: 4. The length of the CDR3 is 15 residues. Germline assignment: CDR1 KGHSH and CDR2 LQKENI. The CDR3 DNA sequence: TGTGCCAGCTCTCAGGGGACAGGGGGCTACAATGAGCAGTTCTTC. This encodes CASSQGTGGYNEQFF.